This entry features one TCR beta chain sequence. In this sample, this clonotype turned up a few times. The target of this receptor is not known. There are no base qualities to consult, and no much larger clone falls within one base. This sample was taken from a study of regulatory T cells in long-lasting Graves disease (dated by TCRdb to the early 2020s). Notes on the research overall: Persistent Graves' disease meant more than 5 years of antithyroid drug treatment with TSH receptor autoantibodies that stayed positive. Peripheral blood TCR sequencing and RNA sequencing compared persistent Graves' disease patients with newly diagnosed Graves' disease patients. The study was registered as a clinical trial and conducted in China. TCR sequencing covered some 13 persistent and around 20 newly diagnosed Graves' disease patients, some 33 samples in total. Antithyroid drugs had been taken for ten to twelve years on average by persistent Graves' disease patients in the clinical cohort. Study-wide conclusions, independent of this receptor: Peripheral blood alone was examined, since thyroid tissue, which constituted the primary lesion, could not be accessed. The authors acknowledged the small sample size as a limitation that may reduce accuracy. Preferential use of TRBV28, TRBJ1-2 and TRBJ2-5 was observed in persistent disease, whereas TRBV20-1 and TRBJ2-1 were favored in newly diagnosed disease. Sequencing and analysis were restricted to the TCR beta chain. Patients with persistent disease shared more public clonotypes (around 2,500) than newly diagnosed patients did (about 970). Persistent Graves' disease patients showed lower TCR Shannon entropy and fewer highly expanded clones than newly diagnosed patients, suggesting clonal expansion.

The library was generated by multiplex PCR. Sequenced on an Illumina HiSeq 4000. TCR beta libraries were built with iRepertoire HTBI primers and Arm-PCR amplification of CDR3 regions. Before sequencing, the PCR products underwent gel purification. From the authors' description of their analysis: Gene usage analysis of CDR3 amino acid clonotypes used the 55 to 80 TRBV and around 14 TRBJ segments found across samples. COPE and FqMerger were used to merge filtered high-quality paired reads into contigs. Contigs were aligned with BLAST to IMGT TRBV, TRBD and TRBJ reference genes, and CDR3 was defined per IMGT. Any clonotype with a frequency above 0.1% was counted as a highly expanded clone. Shannon entropy served as the measure of repertoire diversity, while the Gini coefficient captured V-J evenness. A clonotype was considered public if more than one individual shared it. TCRdb reprocessing: public reads trimmed at Q25 with fastp, clones called with MiXCR, in-frame beta chains kept. A single entry per CDR3 protein holds the most common genes and DNA from its merged rows. TCRdb, not the original authors, processed these V and J calls. Across this sample there are about 310,000 distinct CDR3 sequences, with 20% to 25% seen only once. The top ten constitute approximately 53% of the sample.

From V the trimming removes 5 bases and from J it removes 3 bases, while the gene matches leave 7 bases of the junction unaccounted for. CDR1 is given as SGHDN and CDR2 as FVKESK, both from the germline V gene. From the cysteine up to the phenylalanine, the CDR3 has a length of 16 residues. Only CDR3 DNA remains: 48 bases, in frame from the first base. What this sample's time point label stands for: persistent/refractory GD, antithyroid drugs over 5 years with positive TRAb. RNA was extracted from PBMCs in TRIzol for both TCR sequencing and RNA sequencing. The diagnosis of Graves' disease followed American Thyroid Association guidelines. Patients for the study were recruited at an endocrinology department in Xi'an, China. Each patient gave approximately 8.8 milliliters of peripheral blood, collected in an EDTA anticoagulant tube. Ficoll Paque Plus density gradient separation was used to isolate PBMCs, and no additional T cell sorting was done. RNA quality was checked with an Agilent 2100 Bioanalyzer and agarose gel, and concentration with a NanoDrop 2000.

The specimen comprised peripheral blood mononuclear cells (PBMCs), sampled when the disease was refractory, from a patient treated with antithyroid drugs. The chain is made from TRBV14 and TRBJ2-7, and 13 junction bases match TRBD2. The sequence was obtained from a female donor with Graves disease. The CDR3 reads as follows: CASSGGLAGPFYEQYF. The nucleotide sequence is TGTGCCAGCAGCGGGGGACTAGCGGGACCCTTCTACGAGCAGTACTTC. The entire variable domain, with the stretches around the CDR3 drawn from the reference TRBV14 and TRBJ2-7 proteins, is EAGVTQFPSHSVIEKGQTVTLRCDPISGHDNLYWYRRVMGKEIKFLLHFVKESKQDESGMPNNRFLAERTGGTYSTLKVQPAELEDSGVYFCASSGGLAGPFYEQYFGPGTRLTVT.